The 18 T cell receptor beta chains below all came from one sample that was sequenced in a study of beta chain features in type 1 diabetes. Study findings and constraints: The study found moderately but significantly shorter TCRB CDR3s in all four CD4+ subsets of Type 1 diabetes patients.

No cognate antigen is known for these TCRs. TCRB transcripts that were expressed got sequenced, as all of the isolated RNA had been reverse transcribed. Sequenced by immunoSEQ multiplex PCR; TCRdb stores in-frame clones only, minus some. The sample lists 600,000 or so clones, 9.5% to 15% seen once, with around 0.12% in the top ten. Specimen: naive CD4+ T cells from blood. The source of these receptors is a man between 25 and 39 years old with type 1 diabetes.

The V call is TRBV7-2, the J call TRBJ2-4; D is possibly TRBD1 (9 bases). V was trimmed by 5 bases and J by 8 bases, leaving 19 bases between them. Germline values: CDR1 SGHTA, CDR2 FQGNSA. This CDR3 comprises 15 residues. CDR3 protein: CASSRSGGQGHIQYF. In DNA form, the CDR3 reads TGTGCCAGCAGCCGGAGCGGGGGACAGGGTCACATTCAGTACTTC.

There are a few counts of this clone. The chain recombines TRBV2 with TRBJ2-3; D is undetermined. This CDR3 is 13 amino acids long. The V gene lost 6 bases and the J gene lost 0 bases, with 7 bases spanning the gap. Germline values: CDR1 SNHLY, CDR2 FYNNEI. CDR3 residues: CASSQDSTDTQYF. DNA for the CDR3: TGTGCCAGCAGCCAGGACAGCACAGATACGCAGTATTTT.

This clone showed up just a few times. This specimen includes other DNA sequences encoding the same CDR3. This chain joins TRBV6-6 and TRBJ2-7; D is possibly TRBD2 (5 bases). Deletions cut 5 bases from V and 1 base from J, with 9 bases between. Per the germline V gene, CDR1 is MNHNY and CDR2 is SVGAGI (reference sequence). The CDR3 runs 13 residues. The CDR3 DNA reads as TGTGCCAGCAGTAGCGGACCGTCCTACGAGCAGTACTTC. Residues: CASSSGPSYEQYF.

This clone showed up just a few times. This chain joins TRBV4-3 and TRBJ2-7; 8 bases are a match to TRBD2. CDR3 length equals 17 residues. J gave up 2 bases and V 1 base, and 10 bases lay outside the gene matches. Germline CDR1 is LGHNA and CDR2 is YSLEER. CDR3 sequence: CASSQGAVGLAAYEQYF. The CDR3 nucleotides are TGCGCCAGCAGCCAAGGAGCAGTAGGACTAGCCGCCTACGAGCAGTACTTC.

The rearrangement joins TRBV27 to TRBJ1-2; 10 nucleotides match TRBD1. Trimming at V came to 5 bases and at J to 4 bases, leaving 4 bases not matched to a gene. Germline values: CDR1 MNHEY, CDR2 SMNVEV (reference sequence). The CDR3 has 14 residues. The CDR3 DNA follows: TGTGCCAGCAGTGCGGACAGGGGGAGCTATGGCTACACCTTC. This codes for CASSADRGSYGYTF.

This clone was detected a few times. The chain joins TRBV11-2 to TRBJ2-3; 10 nucleotides line up with TRBD2. CDR3 length: 15 residues. Germline V gene lookup returns CDR1 SGHAT and CDR2 FQNNGV. V dropped 4 bases and J dropped 6; count of bases not matched to a gene: 7. This CDR3 reads CASSSTSGKPDTQYF. CDR3 DNA sequence: TGTGCCAGCAGCTCAACTAGCGGGAAGCCGGATACGCAGTATTTT.

V usage is TRBV10-2 and J usage is TRBJ2-7; TRBD1 is a possible D gene (6 bases). This CDR3 is built from 15 residues. V was clipped by 3 bases and J by 2 bases, with 14 bases between them. Germline V gene data show CDR1 as WSHSY and CDR2 as SAAADI. The CDR3 nucleotides are TGCGCCAGCAGTGACCCTCCCACAGGGACCTACGAGCAGTACTTC. This codes for CASSDPPTGTYEQYF.

The chain is built from TRBV7-2 and TRBJ2-3, with 7 bases aligning to TRBD1. CDR1 is SGHTA, CDR2 FQGNSA, per germline. There are 14 residues in the CDR3. Trimming took 5 bases from V and 2 from J; bases not matched to a gene: 4. The DNA of the CDR3 is TGTGCCAGCAGCGAACAGGGGTTCACAGATACGCAGTATTTT. It yields the protein CASSEQGFTDTQYF.

This clone was seen a handful of times. The chain has TRBV19 and TRBJ2-3; D uncertain. Germline V gives CDR1 LNHDA, CDR2 SQIVND (reference sequence). The CDR3 runs to 11 residues. V was clipped by 3 bases and J by 7 bases, with 5 bases between them. CDR3 coding DNA: TGTGCCAGTAGTATTGATAATACGCAGTATTTT. It codes for CASSIDNTQYF.

This clone was observed a few times. The rearrangement links TRBV28 to TRBJ2-6; no firm D call. The CDR3 extends over 16 amino acids. Looked up from germline, CDR1 is MDHEN and CDR2 is SYDVKM. Trimming cost V 6 bases and J 0 bases, with 12 bases left between them. The chain's CDR3 is CASSTSGISGANVLTF. The DNA of the CDR3 is TGTGCCAGCAGCACCTCCGGAATCTCTGGGGCCAACGTCCTGACTTTC.

The chain couples TRBV20-1 to TRBJ2-5; possibly TRBD1 for D (6 bases). Per germline, CDR1 DFQATT and CDR2 SNEGSKA (reference sequence). The CDR3 runs to 11 residues. The CDR3 region is CRRQVHETQYF. CDR3 in DNA: TGCAGGAGACAGGTCCACGAGACCCAGTACTTC.

This clone was counted between two and nine times. The chain is built from TRBV6-5 and TRBJ2-3; 8 bases agree with TRBD2. The V and J ends lost 6 bases and 2 bases, in that order; junction bases with no gene match: 7. The CDR3 spans 15 residues. CDR1 and CDR2 (germline): MNHEY, SVGAGI. CDR3 region: CASSFLAGFTDTQYF. CDR3 nucleotide sequence: TGTGCCAGCAGCTTTTTAGCGGGATTCACAGATACGCAGTATTTT.

The chain employs TRBV19 and TRBJ2-6; possibly TRBD2 for D (6 bases). The CDR3 covers 16 residues. Germline V gene sequence: CDR1 LNHDA, CDR2 SQIVND (reference sequence). With 6 bases removed from V and 6 bases from J, the gap between germline ends came to 18 bases. This CDR3 reads CASRFGRSAMANVLTF. In DNA form, the CDR3 reads TGTGCCAGTAGATTTGGGAGGAGTGCTATGGCCAACGTCCTGACTTTC.

This sequence joins TRBV5-6 and TRBJ2-3; D is ambiguous. The CDR3 loop spans 12 amino acids. Germline CDR1 is SGHDT and CDR2 is YYEEEE. V was trimmed by 0 bases and J by 7 bases, leaving 6 bases between them. CDR3 bases: TGTGCCAGCAGCTTGGGGACCTATACGCAGTATTTT. This encodes CASSLGTYTQYF.

The rearrangement joins TRBV7-2 to TRBJ2-3; D possibly corresponds to TRBD1 (5 bases). CDR1 is SGHTA, CDR2 FQGNSA, per germline. V was shortened by 2 bases and J by 3 bases, with 15 bases between the two germline ends. This CDR3 is 16 amino acids long. CDR3 sequence: CASSLILHRLTDTQYF. The CDR3 region has the DNA TGTGCCAGCAGCTTAATACTTCACAGGCTGACAGATACGCAGTATTTT.

The rearrangement uses TRBV6-5 and TRBJ2-7; D is undetermined. This CDR3 is built from 15 residues. V was pared by 6 bases and J by 3 bases, with 18 bases between. Germline assignment: CDR1 MNHEY and CDR2 SVGAGI. This CDR3 reads CASSNEGNQLYEQYF. The CDR3, as DNA: TGTGCCAGCAGCAATGAAGGGAATCAACTCTACGAGCAGTACTTC.

This clone was picked up a small number of times. The chain carries TRBV6-6 and TRBJ2-7, with 10 bases fitting TRBD1. The CDR3 contains 15 residues. V dropped 5 bases and J dropped 5; count of bases not matched to a gene: 9. Germline V CDR1 and CDR2: MNHNY, SVGAGI (reference sequence). CDR3 protein: CASSTRRDRGNEQYF. Here the CDR3 DNA reads TGTGCCAGCAGTACCCGTCGGGACAGGGGCAACGAGCAGTACTTC.

This clone has more than one count but fewer than ten. The V gene is TRBV4-3, the J gene TRBJ2-4; the D gene is possibly TRBD1 (5 bases). V shed 0 bases and J shed 2 bases, with 29 bases lying between them. The CDR3 consists of 22 residues. CDR1 and CDR2 (germline): LGHNA, YSLEER. The CDR3 sequence: CASSQDPYGQGNIGHPKNIQYF. Here the CDR3 DNA reads TGCGCCAGCAGCCAAGATCCATATGGGCAGGGAAATATAGGGCACCCCAAAAACATTCAGTACTTC.